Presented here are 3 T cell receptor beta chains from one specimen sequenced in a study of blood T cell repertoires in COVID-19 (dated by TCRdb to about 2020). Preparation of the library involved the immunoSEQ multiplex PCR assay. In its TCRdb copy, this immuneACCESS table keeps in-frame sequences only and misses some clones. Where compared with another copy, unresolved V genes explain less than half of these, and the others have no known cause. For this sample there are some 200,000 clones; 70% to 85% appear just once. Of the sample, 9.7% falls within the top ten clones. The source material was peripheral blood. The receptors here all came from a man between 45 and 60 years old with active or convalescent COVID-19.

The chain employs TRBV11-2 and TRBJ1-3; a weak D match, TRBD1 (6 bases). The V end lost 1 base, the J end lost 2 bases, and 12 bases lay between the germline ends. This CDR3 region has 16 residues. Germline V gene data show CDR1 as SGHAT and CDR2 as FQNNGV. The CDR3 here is CASSLGTGSPGNTIYF. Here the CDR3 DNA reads TGTGCCAGCAGCTTAGGAACAGGGTCTCCTGGAAACACCATATATTTT.

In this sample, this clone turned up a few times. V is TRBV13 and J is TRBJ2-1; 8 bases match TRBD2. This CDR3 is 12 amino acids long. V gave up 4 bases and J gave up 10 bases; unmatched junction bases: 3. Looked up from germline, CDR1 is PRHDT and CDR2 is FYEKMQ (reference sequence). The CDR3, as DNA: TGTGCCAGCAGCTCCCGGGGGGGGGAGCAGTTCTTC. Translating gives CASSSRGGEQFF.

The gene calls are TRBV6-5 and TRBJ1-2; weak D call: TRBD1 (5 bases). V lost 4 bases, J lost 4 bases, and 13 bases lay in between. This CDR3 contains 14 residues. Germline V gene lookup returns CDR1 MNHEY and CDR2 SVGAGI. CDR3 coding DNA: TGTGCCAGCAGTTCCCACAGGAGCCTCTATGGCTACACCTTC. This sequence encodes CASSSHRSLYGYTF.